This TCR beta chain was sequenced during a study of control samples from healthy donors and cancer patients (TCRdb year 2020). Library method: the immunoSEQ multiplex PCR assay. TCRdb limited this immuneACCESS table to in-frame rearrangements with V and J called. A share of clones is missing; checked studies link under half to unresolved V genes, and the rest is unexplained. Counted in this sample were about 100,000 clones; over 75% of them appeared once. Of the sample, 15% to 20% is held by the ten largest clones. Note on this clone: The target of this receptor is not known. No much larger clone exists at a distance of one base, and base qualities are not known.

The CDR3 holds 18 amino acids from the cysteine to the phenylalanine. The sequence is cut down to CDR3 DNA, 54 bases in frame from base 1. The junction carries 20 bases between V and J, which are trimmed by 5 bases and 0 bases respectively. Reading the germline V gene gives CDR1 SGHVS and CDR2 FNYEAQ. Sequencing was performed on blood. The origin of this receptor is a woman between 45 and 65 years old in good health. This chain joins TRBV7-6 to TRBJ2-1; TRBD2 could be the D gene, as 6 bases match. The DNA sequence follows: TGTGCCAGCAGCCCACAGTTAGCGGCGGCTAGCTCCTACAATGAGCAGTTCTTC. This yields the protein CASSPQLAAASSYNEQFF.